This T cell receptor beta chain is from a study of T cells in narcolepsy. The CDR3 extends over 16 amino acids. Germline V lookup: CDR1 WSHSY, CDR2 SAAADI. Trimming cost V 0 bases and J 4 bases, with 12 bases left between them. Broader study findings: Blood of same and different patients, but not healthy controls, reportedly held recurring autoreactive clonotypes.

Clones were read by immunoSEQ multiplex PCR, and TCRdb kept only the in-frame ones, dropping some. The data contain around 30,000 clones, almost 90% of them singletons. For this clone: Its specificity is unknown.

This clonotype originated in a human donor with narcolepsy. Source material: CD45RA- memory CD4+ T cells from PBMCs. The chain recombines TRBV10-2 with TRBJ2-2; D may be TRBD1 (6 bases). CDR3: CASSESLGASTGELFF. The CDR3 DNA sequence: TGCGCCAGCAGTGAGTCGTTGGGGGCTTCCACCGGGGAGCTGTTTTTT.